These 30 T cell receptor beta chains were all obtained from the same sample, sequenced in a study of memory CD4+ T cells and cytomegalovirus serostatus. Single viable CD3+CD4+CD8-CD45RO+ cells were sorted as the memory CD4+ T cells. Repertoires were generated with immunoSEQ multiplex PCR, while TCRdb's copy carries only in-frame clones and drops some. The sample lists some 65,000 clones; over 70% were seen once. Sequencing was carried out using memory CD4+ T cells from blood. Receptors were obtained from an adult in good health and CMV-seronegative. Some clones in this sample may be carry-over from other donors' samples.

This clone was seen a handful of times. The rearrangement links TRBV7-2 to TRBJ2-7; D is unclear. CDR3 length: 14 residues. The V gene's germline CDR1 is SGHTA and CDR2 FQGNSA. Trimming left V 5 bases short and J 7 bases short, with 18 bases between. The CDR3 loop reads CASSQQDGSLEQYF. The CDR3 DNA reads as TGTGCCAGCAGCCAACAAGACGGGTCTTTGGAGCAGTACTTC.

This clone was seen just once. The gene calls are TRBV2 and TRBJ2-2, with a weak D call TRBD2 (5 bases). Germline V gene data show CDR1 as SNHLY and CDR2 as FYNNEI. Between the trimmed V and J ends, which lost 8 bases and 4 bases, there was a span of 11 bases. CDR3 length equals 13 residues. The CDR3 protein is CASVGDGTGELFF. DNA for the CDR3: TGTGCCAGCGTGGGAGACGGCACCGGGGAGCTGTTTTTT.

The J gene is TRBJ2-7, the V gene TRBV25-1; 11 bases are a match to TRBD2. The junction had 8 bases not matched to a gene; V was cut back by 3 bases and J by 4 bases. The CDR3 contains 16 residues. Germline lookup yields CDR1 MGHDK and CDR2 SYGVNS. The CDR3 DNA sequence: TGTGCCAGCAGTGAGCCACTAGCGGGAGTACGATACGAGCAGTACTTC. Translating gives CASSEPLAGVRYEQYF.

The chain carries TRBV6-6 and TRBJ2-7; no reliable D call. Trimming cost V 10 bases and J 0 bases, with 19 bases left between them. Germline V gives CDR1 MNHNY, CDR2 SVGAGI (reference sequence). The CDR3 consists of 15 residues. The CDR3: CANFAQIKLSYEQYF. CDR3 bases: TGTGCCAACTTTGCCCAAATTAAGCTCTCCTACGAGCAGTACTTC.

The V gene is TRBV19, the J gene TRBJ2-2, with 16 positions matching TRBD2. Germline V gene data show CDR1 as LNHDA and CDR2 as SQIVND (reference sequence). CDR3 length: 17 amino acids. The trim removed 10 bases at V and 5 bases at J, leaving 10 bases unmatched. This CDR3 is CATPRGLAGGDTGELFF. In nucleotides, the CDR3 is TGTGCCACCCCCCGGGGACTAGCGGGAGGGGATACCGGGGAGCTGTTTTTT.

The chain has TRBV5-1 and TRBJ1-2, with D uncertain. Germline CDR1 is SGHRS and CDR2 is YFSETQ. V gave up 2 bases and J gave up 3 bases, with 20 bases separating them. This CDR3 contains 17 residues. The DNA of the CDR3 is TGCGCCAGCAGCTTCCTACCCAGTCAGCCCAACTACTATGGCTACACCTTC. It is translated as CASSFLPSQPNYYGYTF.

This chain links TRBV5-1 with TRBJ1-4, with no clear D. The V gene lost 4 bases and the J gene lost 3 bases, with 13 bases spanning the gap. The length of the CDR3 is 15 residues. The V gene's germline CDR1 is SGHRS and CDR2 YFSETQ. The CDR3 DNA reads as TGCGCCAGCAGCCTAATGGCACAGCCTAATGAAAAACTGTTTTTT. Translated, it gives CASSLMAQPNEKLFF.

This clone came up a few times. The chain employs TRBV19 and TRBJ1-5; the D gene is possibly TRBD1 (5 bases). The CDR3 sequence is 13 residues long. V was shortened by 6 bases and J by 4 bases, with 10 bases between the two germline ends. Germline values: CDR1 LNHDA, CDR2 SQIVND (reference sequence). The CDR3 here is CASSREKNQPQHF. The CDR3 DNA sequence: TGTGCCAGTAGCAGGGAAAAGAATCAGCCCCAGCATTTT.

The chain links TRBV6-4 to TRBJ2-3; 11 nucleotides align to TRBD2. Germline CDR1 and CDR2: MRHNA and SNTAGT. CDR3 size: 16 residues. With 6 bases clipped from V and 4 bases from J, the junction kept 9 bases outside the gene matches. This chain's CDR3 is CASSVRSGGASDTQYF. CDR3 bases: TGTGCCAGCAGCGTCCGTAGCGGGGGGGCCTCAGATACGCAGTATTTT.

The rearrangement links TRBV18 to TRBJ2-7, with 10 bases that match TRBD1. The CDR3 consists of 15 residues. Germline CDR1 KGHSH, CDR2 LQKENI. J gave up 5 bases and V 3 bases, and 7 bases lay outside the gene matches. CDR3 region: CASSPQGQGGNEQYF. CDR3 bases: TGTGCCAGCTCACCGCAAGGACAGGGGGGTAACGAGCAGTACTTC. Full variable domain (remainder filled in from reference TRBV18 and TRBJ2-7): NAGVMQNPRHLVRRRGQEARLRCSPMKGHSHVYWYRQLPEEGLKFMVYLQKENIIDESGMPKERFSAEFPKEGPSILRIQQVVRGDSAAYFCASSPQGQGGNEQYFGPGTRLTVT.

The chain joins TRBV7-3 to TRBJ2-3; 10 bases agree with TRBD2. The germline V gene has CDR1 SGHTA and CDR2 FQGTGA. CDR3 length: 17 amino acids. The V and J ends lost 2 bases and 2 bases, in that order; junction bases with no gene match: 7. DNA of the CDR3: TGTGCCAGCAGCTTACTCGGCGGGACTAGCGCCACAGATACGCAGTATTTT. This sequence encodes CASSLLGGTSATDTQYF.

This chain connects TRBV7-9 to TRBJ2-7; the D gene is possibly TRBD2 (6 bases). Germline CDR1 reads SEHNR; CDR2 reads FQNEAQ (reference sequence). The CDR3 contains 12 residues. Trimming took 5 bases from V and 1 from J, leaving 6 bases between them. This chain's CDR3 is CASSGRSYEQYF. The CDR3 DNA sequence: TGTGCCAGCAGCGGGAGGTCCTACGAGCAGTACTTC. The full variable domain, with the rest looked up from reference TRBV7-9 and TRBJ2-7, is DTGVSQNPRHKITKRGQNVTFRCDPISEHNRLYWYRQTLGQGPEFLTYFQNEAQLEKSRLLSDRFSAERPKGSFSTLEIQRTEQGDSAMYLCASSGRSYEQYFGPGTRLTVT.

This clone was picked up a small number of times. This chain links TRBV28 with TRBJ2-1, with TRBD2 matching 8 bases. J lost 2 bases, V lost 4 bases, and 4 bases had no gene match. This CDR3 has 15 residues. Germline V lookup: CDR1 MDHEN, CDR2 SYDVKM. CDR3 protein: CASSWSLAAYNEQFF. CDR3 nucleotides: TGTGCCAGCAGTTGGTCACTAGCGGCCTACAATGAGCAGTTCTTC. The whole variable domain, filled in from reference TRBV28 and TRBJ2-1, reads DVKVTQSSRYLVKRTGEKVFLECVQDMDHENMFWYRQDPGLGLRLIYFSYDVKMKEKGDIPEGYSVSREKKERFSLILESASTNQTSMYLCASSWSLAAYNEQFFGPGTRLTVL.

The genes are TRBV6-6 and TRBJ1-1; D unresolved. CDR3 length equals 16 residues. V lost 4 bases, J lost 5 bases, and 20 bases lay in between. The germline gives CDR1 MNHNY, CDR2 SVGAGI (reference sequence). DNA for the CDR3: TGTGCCAGCAGTTCCCCGATTTCTGGAGGGCTGACTGAAGCTTTCTTT. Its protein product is CASSSPISGGLTEAFF.

The CDR3 spells CASSQDRWETQYF. The CDR3 coding sequence is TGTGCCAGCAGTCAGGACAGGTGGGAGACCCAGTACTTC. The V and J genes are TRBV27 and TRBJ2-5, with TRBD1 identical over 7 bases. The CDR3 covers 13 residues. The germline V gene has CDR1 MNHEY and CDR2 SMNVEV (reference sequence). The V gene end was trimmed by 5 bases and the J gene end by 5 bases; junction bases not matched to a gene: 5.

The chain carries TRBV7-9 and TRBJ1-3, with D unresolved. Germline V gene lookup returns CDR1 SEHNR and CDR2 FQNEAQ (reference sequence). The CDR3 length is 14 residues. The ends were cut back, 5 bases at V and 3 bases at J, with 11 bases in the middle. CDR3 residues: CASSPEAFGNTIYF. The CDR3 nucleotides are TGTGCCAGCAGCCCCGAAGCATTTGGAAACACCATATATTTT.

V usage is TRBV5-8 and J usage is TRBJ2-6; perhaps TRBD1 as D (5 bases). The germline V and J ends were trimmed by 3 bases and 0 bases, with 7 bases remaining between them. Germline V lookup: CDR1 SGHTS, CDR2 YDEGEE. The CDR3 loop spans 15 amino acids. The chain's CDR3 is CASSYRISGANVLTF. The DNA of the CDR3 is TGTGCCAGCAGCTACAGGATCTCTGGGGCCAACGTCCTGACTTTC.

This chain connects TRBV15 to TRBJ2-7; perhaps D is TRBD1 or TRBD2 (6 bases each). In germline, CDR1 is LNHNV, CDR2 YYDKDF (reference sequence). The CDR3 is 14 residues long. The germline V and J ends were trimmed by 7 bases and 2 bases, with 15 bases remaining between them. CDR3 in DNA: TGTGCCACCACCCCCGGGGGCGGACCCTACGAGCAGTACTTC. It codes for CATTPGGGPYEQYF.

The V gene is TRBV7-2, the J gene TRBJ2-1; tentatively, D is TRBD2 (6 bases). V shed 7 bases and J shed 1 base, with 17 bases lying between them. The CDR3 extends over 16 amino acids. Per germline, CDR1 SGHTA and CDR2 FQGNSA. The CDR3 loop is CASTISGGPSYNEQFF. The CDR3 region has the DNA TGTGCCAGCACCATTAGCGGCGGCCCGTCCTACAATGAGCAGTTCTTC.

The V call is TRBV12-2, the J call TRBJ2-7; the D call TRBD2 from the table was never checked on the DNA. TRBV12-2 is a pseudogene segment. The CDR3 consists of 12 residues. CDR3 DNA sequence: TGTGCAAGTCGCCCCAAGGCGGGCGAGCAGTACTTC. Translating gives CASRPKAGEQYF.

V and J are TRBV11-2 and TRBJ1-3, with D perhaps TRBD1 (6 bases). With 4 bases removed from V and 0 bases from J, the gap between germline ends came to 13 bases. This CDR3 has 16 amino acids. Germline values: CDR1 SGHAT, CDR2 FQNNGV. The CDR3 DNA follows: TGTGCCAGCAGCTGGGATGACAGGTTCTCTGGAAACACCATATATTTT. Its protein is CASSWDDRFSGNTIYF.

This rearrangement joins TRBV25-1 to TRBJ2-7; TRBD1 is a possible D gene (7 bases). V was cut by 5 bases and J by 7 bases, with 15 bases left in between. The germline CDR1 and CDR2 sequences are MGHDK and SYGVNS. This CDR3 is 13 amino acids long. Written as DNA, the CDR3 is TGTGCCAGCAGTTTGGCAGGGGGGTATGAGCAGTACTTC. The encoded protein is CASSLAGGYEQYF.

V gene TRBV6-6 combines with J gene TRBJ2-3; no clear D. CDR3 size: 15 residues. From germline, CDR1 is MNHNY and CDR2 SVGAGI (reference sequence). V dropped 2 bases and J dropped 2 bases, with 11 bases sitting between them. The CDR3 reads CASSYGQDTTDTQYF. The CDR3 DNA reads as TGTGCCAGCAGTTACGGGCAGGATACCACAGATACGCAGTATTTT.

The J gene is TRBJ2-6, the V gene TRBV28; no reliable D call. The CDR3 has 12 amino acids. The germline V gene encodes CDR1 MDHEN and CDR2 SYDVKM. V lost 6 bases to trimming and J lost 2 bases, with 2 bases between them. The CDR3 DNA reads TGTGCCAGCAGGCCTGGGGCCAACGTCCTGACTTTC. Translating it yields CASRPGANVLTF. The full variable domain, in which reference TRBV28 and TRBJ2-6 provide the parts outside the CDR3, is DVKVTQSSRYLVKRTGEKVFLECVQDMDHENMFWYRQDPGLGLRLIYFSYDVKMKEKGDIPEGYSVSREKKERFSLILESASTNQTSMYLCASRPGANVLTFGAGSRLTVL.

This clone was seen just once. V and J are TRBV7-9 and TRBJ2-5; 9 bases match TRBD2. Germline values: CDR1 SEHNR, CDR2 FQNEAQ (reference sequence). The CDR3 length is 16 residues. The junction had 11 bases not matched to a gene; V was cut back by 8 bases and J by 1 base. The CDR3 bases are TGTGCCAGCTCCCGCGGTAGCGGGGGCCTCCAAGAGACCCAGTACTTC. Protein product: CASSRGSGGLQETQYF.

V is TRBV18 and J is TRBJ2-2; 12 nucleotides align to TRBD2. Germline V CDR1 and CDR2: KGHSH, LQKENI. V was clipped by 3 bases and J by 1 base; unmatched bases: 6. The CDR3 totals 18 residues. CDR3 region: CASSPNPGLAGNTGELFF. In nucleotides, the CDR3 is TGTGCCAGCTCACCGAACCCGGGACTAGCGGGGAACACCGGGGAGCTGTTTTTT.

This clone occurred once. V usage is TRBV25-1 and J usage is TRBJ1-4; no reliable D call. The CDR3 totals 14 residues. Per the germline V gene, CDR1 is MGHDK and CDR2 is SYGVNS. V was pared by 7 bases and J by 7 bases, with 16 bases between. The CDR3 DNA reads TGTGCCAGCATCGGTAGCCTGACCGGTGAAAAACTGTTTTTT. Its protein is CASIGSLTGEKLFF.

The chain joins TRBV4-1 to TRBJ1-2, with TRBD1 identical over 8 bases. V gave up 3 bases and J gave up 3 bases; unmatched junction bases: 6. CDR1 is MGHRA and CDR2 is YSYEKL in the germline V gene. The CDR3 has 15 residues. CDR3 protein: CASSHMDRADYGYTF. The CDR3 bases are TGCGCCAGCAGCCATATGGACAGGGCGGACTATGGCTACACCTTC.

The CDR3 DNA is TGTGCCAGCAGTGAACAGACCTACGAGCAGTACTTC. It specifies CASSEQTYEQYF. The rearrangement links TRBV2 to TRBJ2-7; D gene unclear. Looked up from germline, CDR1 is SNHLY and CDR2 is FYNNEI. CDR3 size: 12 residues. The V and J ends lost 2 bases and 2 bases respectively, with 4 bases between them.

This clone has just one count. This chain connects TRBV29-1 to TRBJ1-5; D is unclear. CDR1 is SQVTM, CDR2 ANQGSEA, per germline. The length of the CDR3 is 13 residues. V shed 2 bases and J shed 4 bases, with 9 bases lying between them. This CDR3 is CSVETTSNQPQHF. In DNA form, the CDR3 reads TGCAGCGTTGAAACAACTTCTAATCAGCCCCAGCATTTT. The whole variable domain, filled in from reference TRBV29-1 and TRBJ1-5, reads SAVISQKPSRDICQRGTSLTIQCQVDSQVTMMFWYRQQPGQSLTLIATANQGSEATYESGFVIDKFPISRPNLTFSTLTVSNMSPEDSSIYLCSVETTSNQPQHFGDGTRLSIL.